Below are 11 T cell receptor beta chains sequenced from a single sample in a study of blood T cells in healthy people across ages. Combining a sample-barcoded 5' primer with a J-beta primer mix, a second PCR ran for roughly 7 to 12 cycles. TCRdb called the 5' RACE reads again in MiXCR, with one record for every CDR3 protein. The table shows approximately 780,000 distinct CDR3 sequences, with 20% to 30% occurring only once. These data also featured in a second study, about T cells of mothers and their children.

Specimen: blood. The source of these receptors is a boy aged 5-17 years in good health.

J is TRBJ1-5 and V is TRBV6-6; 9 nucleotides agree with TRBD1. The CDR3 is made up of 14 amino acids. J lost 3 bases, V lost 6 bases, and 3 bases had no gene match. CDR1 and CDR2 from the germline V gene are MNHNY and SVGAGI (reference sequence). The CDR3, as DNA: TGTGCCAGCAGGAGACAGGGGGACAATCAGCCCCAGCATTTT. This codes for CASRRQGDNQPQHF.

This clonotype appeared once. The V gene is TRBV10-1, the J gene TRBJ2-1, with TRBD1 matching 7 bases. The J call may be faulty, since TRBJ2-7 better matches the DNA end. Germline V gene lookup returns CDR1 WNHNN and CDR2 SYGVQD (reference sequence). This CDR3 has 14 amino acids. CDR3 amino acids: CASSVRRGSYEQYF. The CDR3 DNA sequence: TGCGCCAGCAGTGTTCGCAGGGGGTCCTACGAGCAGTACTTC.

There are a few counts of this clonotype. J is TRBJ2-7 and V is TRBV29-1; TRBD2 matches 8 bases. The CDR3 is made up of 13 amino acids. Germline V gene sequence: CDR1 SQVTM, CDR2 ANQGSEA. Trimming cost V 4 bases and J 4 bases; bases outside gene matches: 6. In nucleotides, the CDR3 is TGCAGCGTTGCGCGGGGGGCCGGGTACGAGCAGTACTTC. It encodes CSVARGAGYEQYF.

CDR3 sequence: CASSYRPISGNTIYF. CDR3 in DNA: TGTGCCAGCAGTTATAGACCTATCTCTGGAAACACCATATATTTT. This chain connects TRBV12-3 or TRBV12-4 to TRBJ1-3; D is unclear. CDR3 length: 15 amino acids. With 4 bases removed from V and 0 bases from J, the gap between germline ends came to 10 bases.

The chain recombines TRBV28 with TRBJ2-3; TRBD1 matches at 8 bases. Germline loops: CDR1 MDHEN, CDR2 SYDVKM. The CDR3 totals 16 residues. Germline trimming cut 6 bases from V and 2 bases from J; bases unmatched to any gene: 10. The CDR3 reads CASRFGAGGVTDTQYF. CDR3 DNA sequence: TGTGCCAGCAGATTCGGGGCAGGGGGCGTCACAGATACGCAGTATTTT. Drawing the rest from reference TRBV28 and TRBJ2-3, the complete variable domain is DVKVTQSSRYLVKRTGEKVFLECVQDMDHENMFWYRQDPGLGLRLIYFSYDVKMKEKGDIPEGYSVSREKKERFSLILESASTNQTSMYLCASRFGAGGVTDTQYFGPGTRLTVL.

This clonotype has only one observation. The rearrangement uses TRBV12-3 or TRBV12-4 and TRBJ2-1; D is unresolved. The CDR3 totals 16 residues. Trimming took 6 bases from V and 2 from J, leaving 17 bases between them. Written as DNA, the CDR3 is TGTGCCAGCAGGTCGCCCCTAGGCCCTCCCTACAATGAGCAGTTCTTC. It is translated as CASRSPLGPPYNEQFF.

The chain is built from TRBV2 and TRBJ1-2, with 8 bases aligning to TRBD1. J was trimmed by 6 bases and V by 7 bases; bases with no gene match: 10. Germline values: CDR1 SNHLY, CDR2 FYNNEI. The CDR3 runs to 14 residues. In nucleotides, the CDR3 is TGTGCCAGCATGCCAGGGGGCTACATGGATGGCTACACCTTC. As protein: CASMPGGYMDGYTF.

CDR3 nucleotide sequence: TGTGCCACCAGCCACGGAACAGGCCATGAAAAACTGTTTTTT. It yields the protein CATSHGTGHEKLFF. The rearrangement uses TRBV15 and TRBJ1-4; D is perhaps TRBD1 (5 bases). The CDR3 sequence is 14 residues long. V was cut by 5 bases and J by 6 bases, with 13 bases left in between. CDR1 and CDR2 (germline): LNHNV, YYDKDF (reference sequence).

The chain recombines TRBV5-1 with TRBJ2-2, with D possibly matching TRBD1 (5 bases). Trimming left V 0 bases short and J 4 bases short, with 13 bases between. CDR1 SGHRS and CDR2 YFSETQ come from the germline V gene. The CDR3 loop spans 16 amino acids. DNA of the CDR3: TGCGCCAGCAGCTTGGTGAGGCAGGGAAGCACCGGGGAGCTGTTTTTT. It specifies CASSLVRQGSTGELFF.

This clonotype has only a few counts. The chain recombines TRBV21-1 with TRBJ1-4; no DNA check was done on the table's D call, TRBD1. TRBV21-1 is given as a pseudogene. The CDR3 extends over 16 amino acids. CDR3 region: CASSKERGRRKEKLFF. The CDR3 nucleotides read TGTGCCAGCAGCAAAGAAAGGGGCAGGCGGAAGGAAAAACTGTTTTTT.

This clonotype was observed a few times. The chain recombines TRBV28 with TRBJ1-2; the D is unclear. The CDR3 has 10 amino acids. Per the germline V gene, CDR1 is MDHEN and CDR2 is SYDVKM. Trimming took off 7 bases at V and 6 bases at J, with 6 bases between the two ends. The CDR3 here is CASNRNGYTF. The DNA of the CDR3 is TGTGCCAGCAACCGGAATGGCTACACCTTC.